This T cell receptor beta chain is from a study of T cell repertoires in cytomegalovirus infection. Per germline, CDR1 SGHNT and CDR2 YYREEE (reference sequence). With 9 bases removed from V and 5 bases from J, the gap between germline ends came to 17 bases. This CDR3 has 13 residues. TCRdb re-derived calls from the reads in MiXCR, one entry per CDR3 protein. The repertoire consists of some 500,000 distinct CDR3 sequences, with 30% to 40% occurring once and the leading ten covering 17%. About this clonotype: Its antigen is not known.

This TCR was sampled from a human donor in good health (CMV status not recorded). Some clones in this sample may be carry-over from other donors' samples. Here the sequenced sample was cultured PBMCs, taken from culture after CMV antigen stimulation. The rearrangement links TRBV5-4 to TRBJ2-5, with D hard to call. CDR3 bases: TGTGCCACCCACCGGGCCGACAAGGAGACCCAGTACTTC. It codes for CATHRADKETQYF.